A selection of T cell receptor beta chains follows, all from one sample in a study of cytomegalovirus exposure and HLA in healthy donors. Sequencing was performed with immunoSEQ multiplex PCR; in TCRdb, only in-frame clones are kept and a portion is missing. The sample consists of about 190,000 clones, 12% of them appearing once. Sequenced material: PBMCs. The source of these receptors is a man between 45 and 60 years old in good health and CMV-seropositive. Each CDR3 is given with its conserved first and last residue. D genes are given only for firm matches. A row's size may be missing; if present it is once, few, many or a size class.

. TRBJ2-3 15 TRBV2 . TGTGCCAGCAGGGTTGGGGGGGCTGGGACAGATACGCAGTATTTT CASRVGGAGTDTQYF
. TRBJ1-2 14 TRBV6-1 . TGTGCCAGCAGTGAAGGCTATGGAGACTATGGCTACACCTTC CASSEGYGDYGYTF
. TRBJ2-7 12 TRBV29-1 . TGCAGCGGGGGGGAAACCATAAGAGAGCAGTACTTC CSGGETIREQYF
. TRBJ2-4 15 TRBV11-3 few TGTGCCAGCAGCTTGTATCCAGTAGCCAAAAACATTCAGTACTTC CASSLYPVAKNIQYF
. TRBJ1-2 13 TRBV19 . TGTGCCAGTAGCTCAGACTGGGTGGTAGGCTACACCTTC CASSSDWVVGYTF
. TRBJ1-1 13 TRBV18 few TGTGCCAGCTCACCTGGACTGCAGTCTGAAGCTTTCTTT CASSPGLQSEAFF
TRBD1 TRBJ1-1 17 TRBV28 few TGTGCCAGCAGTTTGTTGCGGGACAGGATATTGAACACTGAAGCTTTCTTT CASSLLRDRILNTEAFF
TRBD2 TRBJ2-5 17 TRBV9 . TGTGCCAGCAGCGGGGGGTCTAGCGGGGGATACCAAGAGACCCAGTACTTC CASSGGSSGGYQETQYF
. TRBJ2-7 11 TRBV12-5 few TGTGCTAGTGGGGCCCCCTACGAGCAGTACTTC CASGAPYEQYF
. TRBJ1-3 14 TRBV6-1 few TGTGCCAGCGCAATCTGGGGCCTTGGAAACACCATATATTTT CASAIWGLGNTIYF
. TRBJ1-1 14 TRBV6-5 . TGTGCCAGCCGCCGACAGTTCATGAACACTGAAGCTTTCTTT CASRRQFMNTEAFF
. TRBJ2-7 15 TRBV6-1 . TGTGCCAGCAGGGCCTACTACGCCGATCACTACGAGCAGTACTTC CASRAYYADHYEQYF
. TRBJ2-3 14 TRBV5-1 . TGCGCCAGCAGCTTAAGAGCTAGCACAGATACGCAGTATTTT CASSLRASTDTQYF
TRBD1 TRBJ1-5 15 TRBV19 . TGTGCCAGTAGTATCGGGACAGGGCCGCATCAGCCCCAGCATTTT CASSIGTGPHQPQHF
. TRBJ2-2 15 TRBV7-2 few TGTGCCAGCAGCCCCAAGACAAGAGCTTCCGGGGAGCTGTTTTTT CASSPKTRASGELFF
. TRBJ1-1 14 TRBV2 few TGTGCCAGCATCGGTCCATTCTCGGTCACTGAAGCTTTCTTT CASIGPFSVTEAFF
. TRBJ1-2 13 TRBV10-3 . TGTGCCATCAGTGCAGACAGGCCTTATGGCTACACCTTC CAISADRPYGYTF
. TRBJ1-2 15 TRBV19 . TGTGCCAGTAGTGCTCGAGGGGGGGCGGTCTATGGCTACACCTTC CASSARGGAVYGYTF
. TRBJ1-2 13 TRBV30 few TGTGCCTGGAGACCGGACAGCAACGGGGGCTACACCTTC CAWRPDSNGGYTF
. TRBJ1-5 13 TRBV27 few TGTGCCAGCAGTCGGGGACAAGGACAGCCCCAGCATTTT CASSRGQGQPQHF
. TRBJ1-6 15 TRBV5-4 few TGTGCCAGCAGCTTGGTGTCCGGTGCTATTTCACCCCTCCACTTT CASSLVSGAISPLHF
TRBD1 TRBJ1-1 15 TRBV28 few TGTGCCAGCAGTTCCCCGACAGGGGTTAACACTGAAGCTTTCTTT CASSSPTGVNTEAFF
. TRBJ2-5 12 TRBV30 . TGTGCCTGGACTCCTAACCAAGAGACCCAGTACTTC CAWTPNQETQYF
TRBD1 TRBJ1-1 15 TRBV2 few TGTGCCAGCAGAGGACAGGGGGTAGGGAACACTGAAGCTTTCTTT CASRGQGVGNTEAFF
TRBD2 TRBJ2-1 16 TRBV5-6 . TGTGCCAGCAGCTTGGGTATAGCGGGGGTCTCCTACGAGCAGTTCTTC CASSLGIAGVSYEQFF
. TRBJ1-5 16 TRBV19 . TGTGCCAGAGTAGGTGTCGGGGTTTATAGCAATCAGCCCCAGCATTTT CARVGVGVYSNQPQHF
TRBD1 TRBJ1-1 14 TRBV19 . TGTGCCAGTAGTAGACAGGGCTGGAACACTGAAGCTTTCTTT CASSRQGWNTEAFF
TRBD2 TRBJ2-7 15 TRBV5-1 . TGCGCCAGCAGCTTGGGGACTAGCGGAACCTACGAGCAGTACTTC CASSLGTSGTYEQYF
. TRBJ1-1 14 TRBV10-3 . TGTGCCATCAGTGAGTCGAATCAGGGTGTGGGAGCTTTCTTT CAISESNQGVGAFF
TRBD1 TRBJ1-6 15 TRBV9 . TGTGCCAGCAGCGCTGGACAGGGGGTGGGTTCACCCCTCCACTTT CASSAGQGVGSPLHF
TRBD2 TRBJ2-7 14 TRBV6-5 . TGTGCCAGCAAGGTCGTGGGGGGGTCCTACGAGCAGTACTTC CASKVVGGSYEQYF
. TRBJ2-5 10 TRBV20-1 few TGCAGTGCGCGGCAAGAGACCCAGTACTTC CSARQETQYF
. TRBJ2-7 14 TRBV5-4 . TGTGCCAGCAGCTTGGGATCTGACAACTACGAGCAGTACTTC CASSLGSDNYEQYF
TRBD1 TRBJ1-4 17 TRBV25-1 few TGTGCCAGCACCCAACAGGGGGCAGGGGCAACTAATGAAAAACTGTTTTTT CASTQQGAGATNEKLFF
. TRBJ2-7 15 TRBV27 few TGTGCCAGCAGTTTGAGTGGGGGCGGTTCCTACGAGCAGTACTTC CASSLSGGGSYEQYF
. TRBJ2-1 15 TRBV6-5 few TGTGCCAGCAGGAACCTCCGGAGCTCCTACAATGAGCAGTTCTTC CASRNLRSSYNEQFF
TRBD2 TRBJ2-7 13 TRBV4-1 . TGCGCCAGCAGCCAAGTGGGGGGGGGAACGCAGTACTTC CASSQVGGGTQYF
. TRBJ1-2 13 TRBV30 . TGTGCCTGGGGGGACGTCGGCGGGGGTGGCTACACCTTC CAWGDVGGGGYTF
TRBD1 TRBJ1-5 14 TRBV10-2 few TGCGCCAGCAGTTCGGGACAGATCAATCAGCCCCAGCATTTT CASSSGQINQPQHF
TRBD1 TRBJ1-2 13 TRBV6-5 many TGTGCCAGCAGACTCGGGACAGGAGGAGGCTACACCTTC CASRLGTGGGYTF
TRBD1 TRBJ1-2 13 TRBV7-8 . TGTGCCAGCAGCCCCACAGGGGGTGAAGGCTACACCTTC CASSPTGGEGYTF
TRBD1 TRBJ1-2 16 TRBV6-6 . TGTGCCGGCAGTTACCGGACAGGGGATACTACATATGGCTACACCTTC CAGSYRTGDTTYGYTF
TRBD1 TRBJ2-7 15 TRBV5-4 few TGTGCCAGCAACACCGGGACAGGGTCCGACTACGAGCAGTACTTC CASNTGTGSDYEQYF
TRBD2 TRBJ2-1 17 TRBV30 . TGTGCCTGGAGTTTCCGGACGAGCGGGGGGCCCAACAATGAGCAGTTCTTC CAWSFRTSGGPNNEQFF
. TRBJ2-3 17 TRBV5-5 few TGTGCCAGCAGTCTCCTCAACCGGGATATGGGCACAGATACGCAGTATTTT CASSLLNRDMGTDTQYF
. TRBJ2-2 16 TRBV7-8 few TGTGCCAGCAGCTTAGTCACCGGGGGTAGAACCGGGGAGCTGTTTTTT CASSLVTGGRTGELFF
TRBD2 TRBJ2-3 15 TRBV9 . TGTGCCAGCAGCCCCACTAGCGGGGGGGCCACTACGCAGTATTTT CASSPTSGGATTQYF
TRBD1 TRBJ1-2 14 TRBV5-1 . TGCGCCAGCAGCCGGGTACAGGGGGTAGAGGGCTACACCTTC CASSRVQGVEGYTF
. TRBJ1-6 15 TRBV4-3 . TGCGCCAGCAGCCAAGATAGAATGGGGGGATCACCCCTCCACTTT CASSQDRMGGSPLHF
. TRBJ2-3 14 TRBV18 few TGTGCCAGCTCACCACCAGCTAGAACAGATACGCAGTATTTT CASSPPARTDTQYF
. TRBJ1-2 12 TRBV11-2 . TGTGCCAGCAGCCCAGATAACTATGGCTACACCTTC CASSPDNYGYTF
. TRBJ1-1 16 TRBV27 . TGTGCCAGCAGTTTATCATGGCAGGGGTTCAGTACTGAAGCTTTCTTT CASSLSWQGFSTEAFF
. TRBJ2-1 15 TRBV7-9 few TGTGCCAGCAGCTCGCAGCTTACAGGGGAGGATGAGCAGTTCTTC CASSSQLTGEDEQFF
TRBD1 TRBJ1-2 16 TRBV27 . TGTGCCAGCAGCCACGCCGGGACAGGGGGCTTAAATGGCTACCCCTTC CASSHAGTGGLNGYPF
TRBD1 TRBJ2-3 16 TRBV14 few TGTGCCAGCAGCCACACCAGGGGGCGAAGGACAGATACGCAGTATTTT CASSHTRGRRTDTQYF
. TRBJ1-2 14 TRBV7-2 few TGTGCCAGCAGCTTCATTGACAGTAACTATGGCTACACCTTC CASSFIDSNYGYTF
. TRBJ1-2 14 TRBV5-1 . TGCGCCAGCAGCTTGGATCAGGGTAACTATGGCTACACCTTC CASSLDQGNYGYTF
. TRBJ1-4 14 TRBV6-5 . TGTGCCAGCACCTACGGGGGGCCGACGGAAAAACTGTTTTTT CASTYGGPTEKLFF